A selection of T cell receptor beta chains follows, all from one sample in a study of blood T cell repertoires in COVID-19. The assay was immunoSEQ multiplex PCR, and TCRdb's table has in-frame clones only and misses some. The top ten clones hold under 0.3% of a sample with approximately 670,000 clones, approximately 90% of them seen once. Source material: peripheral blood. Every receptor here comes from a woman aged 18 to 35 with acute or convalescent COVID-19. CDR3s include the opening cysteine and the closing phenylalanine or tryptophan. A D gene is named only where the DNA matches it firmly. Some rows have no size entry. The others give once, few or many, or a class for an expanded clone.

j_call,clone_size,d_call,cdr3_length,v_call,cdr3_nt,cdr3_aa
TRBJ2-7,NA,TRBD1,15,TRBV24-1,TGTGCCACCAGTGACCCCGGACAGGGGAGCTACGAGCAGTACTTC,CATSDPGQGSYEQYF
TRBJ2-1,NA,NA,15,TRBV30,TGTGCCTGGAGTAATACAGGGAGCTCCTACAATGAGCAGTTCTTC,CAWSNTGSSYNEQFF
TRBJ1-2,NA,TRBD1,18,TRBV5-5,TGTGCCAGCAGCTTGTCCGCCCCCGGGGCAGGGGGCAACTATGGCTACACCTTC,CASSLSAPGAGGNYGYTF
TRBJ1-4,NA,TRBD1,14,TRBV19,TGTGCCAGTAGTTGGGACAGAGCTAATGAAAAACTGTTTTTT,CASSWDRANEKLFF
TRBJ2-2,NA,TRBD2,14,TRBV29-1,TGCAGCGTTGAGCGGGGGGTCAACACCGGGGAGCTGTTTTTT,CSVERGVNTGELFF
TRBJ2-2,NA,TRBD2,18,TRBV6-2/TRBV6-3,TGTGCCAGCAGTTCCCCACTAGCGGGATACGCGAACACCGGGGAGCTGTTTTTT,CASSSPLAGYANTGELFF
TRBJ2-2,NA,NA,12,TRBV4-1,TGCGCCAGCAGCCACAGGGCCGGGGAGCTGTTTTTT,CASSHRAGELFF
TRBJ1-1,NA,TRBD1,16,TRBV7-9,TGTGCCAGCAGCTTTTACTCGGGACAGGGGGACACTGAAGCTTTCTTT,CASSFYSGQGDTEAFF
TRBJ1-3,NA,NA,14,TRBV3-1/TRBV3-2,TGTGCCAGCAGCCAACCCAGGGAAGGAAACACCATATATTTT,CASSQPREGNTIYF
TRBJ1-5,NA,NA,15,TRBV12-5,TGTGCTAGTGGTACGAACCCGCAGGTAGGCCAGCCCCAGCATTTT,CASGTNPQVGQPQHF
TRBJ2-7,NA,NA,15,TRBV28,TGTGCCAGCAGCTCGTTTCAGAAAAGCTCCTACGAGCAGTACTTC,CASSSFQKSSYEQYF
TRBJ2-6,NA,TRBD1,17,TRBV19,TGTGCCAGTCTAAGGGACAGGGCCCACTCTGGGGCCAACGTCCTGACTTTC,CASLRDRAHSGANVLTF
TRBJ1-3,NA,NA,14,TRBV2,TGTGCCAGCATTCAGGGTTCCTCTGGAAACACCATATATTTT,CASIQGSSGNTIYF
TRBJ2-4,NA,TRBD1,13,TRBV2,TGTGCCAGCTGCCGGGACAGGCGTGACATTCAGTACTTC,CASCRDRRDIQYF
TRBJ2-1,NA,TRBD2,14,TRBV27,TGTGCCAGCTGGGTGGGGGGGGGTTACAATGAGCAGTTCTTC,CASWVGGGYNEQFF
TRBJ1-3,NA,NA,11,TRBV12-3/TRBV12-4,TGTGCCTCCAGTGCTGGAAACACCATATATTTT,CASSAGNTIYF
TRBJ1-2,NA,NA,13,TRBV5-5,TGTGCCAGCAGCTTGGGAGATAACTATGGCTACACCTTC,CASSLGDNYGYTF
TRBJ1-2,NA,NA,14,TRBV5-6,TGTGCCAGCAGCTTGGAGGGGAGGAACTATGGCTACACCTTC,CASSLEGRNYGYTF
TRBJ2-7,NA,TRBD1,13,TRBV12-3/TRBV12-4,TGTGCCAGCAGTCCCGACAGGGGCTACGAGCAGTACTTC,CASSPDRGYEQYF
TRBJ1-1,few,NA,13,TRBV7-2,TGTGCCAGCAGCTTAGCTCGGAACACTGAAGCTTTCTTT,CASSLARNTEAFF
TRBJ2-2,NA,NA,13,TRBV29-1,TGCAGCGTTGGGGAGAGATACACCGGGGAGCTGTTTTTT,CSVGERYTGELFF
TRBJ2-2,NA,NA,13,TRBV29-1,TGCAGCGTGCTGGAGATGGTAGCCGGGGAGCTGTTTTTT,CSVLEMVAGELFF
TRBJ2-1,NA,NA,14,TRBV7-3,TGTGCCAGCAGCCAAACAGTAGGTAGCAATGAGCAGTTCTTC,CASSQTVGSNEQFF
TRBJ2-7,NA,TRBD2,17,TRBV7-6,TGTGCCAGCAGCTTATACTGGACTAGCGGGGGATCCTACGAGCAGTACTTC,CASSLYWTSGGSYEQYF
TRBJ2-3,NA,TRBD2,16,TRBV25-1,TGTGCCAGCAGTGAAAGAGCGGGGGGACCCACAGATACGCAGTATTTT,CASSERAGGPTDTQYF
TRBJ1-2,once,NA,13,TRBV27,TGTGCCAGCAGTTTGACAGAGAACTATGGCTACACCTTC,CASSLTENYGYTF
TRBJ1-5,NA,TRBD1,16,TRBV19,TGTGCCAGTAGGGACAGGGGGCGCGGTTTCGATCAGCCCCAGCATTTT,CASRDRGRGFDQPQHF
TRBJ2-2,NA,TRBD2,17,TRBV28,TGTGCCAGCACCGGGGGGGGTAATCAAGACCGGGTAGGGGAGCTGTTTTTT,CASTGGGNQDRVGELFF
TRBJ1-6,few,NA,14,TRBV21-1,TGTGCCAGCGACCAGGGGTGGAAGAATTCACCCCTCCACTTT,CASDQGWKNSPLHF
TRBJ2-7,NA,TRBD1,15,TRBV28,TGTGCCAGCAGTGCTCCGGGACAGGGGACCTACGAGCAGTACTTC,CASSAPGQGTYEQYF
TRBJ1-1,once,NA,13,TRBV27,TGTGCCAGCAGACCGGGAGTGAACACTGAAGCTTTCTTT,CASRPGVNTEAFF
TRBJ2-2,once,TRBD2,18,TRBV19,TGTGCCAGTAGTATAGAAGGGCTAGCGGGGGGGCCACACGGGGAGCTGTTTTTT,CASSIEGLAGGPHGELFF
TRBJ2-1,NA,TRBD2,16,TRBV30,TGTGCCTGGAGTGTACCGGGGACTAGCTATAAGAGTGAGCAGTTCTTC,CAWSVPGTSYKSEQFF
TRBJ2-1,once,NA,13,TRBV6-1,TGTGCCAGCAGTGAGGTTAAGGGGGGGGAGCAGTTCTTC,CASSEVKGGEQFF
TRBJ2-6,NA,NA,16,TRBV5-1,TGCGCCAGCAGCTTTCTTAGCACCTCTGGGGCCAACGTCCTGACTTTC,CASSFLSTSGANVLTF
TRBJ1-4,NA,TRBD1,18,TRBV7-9,TGTGCCAGCAGCTCCCGGACAGGGAAGGAGACAACTAATGAAAAACTGTTTTTT,CASSSRTGKETTNEKLFF
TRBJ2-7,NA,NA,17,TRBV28,TGTGCCAGCATCGGGGGTTATATTGACGGACATTTCTACGAGCAGTACTTC,CASIGGYIDGHFYEQYF
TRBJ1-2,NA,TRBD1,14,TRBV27,TGTGCCAGCAGCCTAGGGACAGGGAAATATGGCTACACCTTC,CASSLGTGKYGYTF
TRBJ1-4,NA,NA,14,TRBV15,TGTGCCACCAGCAGAGATCCAGCGGTAGTATCCGGATATTTT,CATSRDPAVVSGYF
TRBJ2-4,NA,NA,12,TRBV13,TGTGCCAGCAGCCCAGAAGAAAACATTCAGTACTTC,CASSPEENIQYF
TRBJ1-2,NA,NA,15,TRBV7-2,TGTGCCAGCAGCTTGAGTGACAGCTACTACTATGGCTACACCTTC,CASSLSDSYYYGYTF
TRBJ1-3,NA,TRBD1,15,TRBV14,TGTGCCAGCAGCCATCTGACAGGGGGCCGAAACACCATATATTTT,CASSHLTGGRNTIYF
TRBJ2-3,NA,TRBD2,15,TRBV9,TGTGCCAGCAGCGTGCGGCGGGGGGGCTCAGATACGCAGTATTTT,CASSVRRGGSDTQYF
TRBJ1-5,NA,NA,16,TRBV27,TGTGCCAGCAGTTCCGACTCCTCCGGGAACAATCAGCCCCAGCATTTT,CASSSDSSGNNQPQHF
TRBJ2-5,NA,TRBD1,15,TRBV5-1,TGCGCCAGCAGCTACACAGGGGTCCCCCAAGAGACCCAGTACTTC,CASSYTGVPQETQYF
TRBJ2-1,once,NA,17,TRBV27,TGTGCCAGCACCCCCTTTTTTTCGGGGGGCCCCTACAATGAGCAGTTCTTC,CASTPFFSGGPYNEQFF
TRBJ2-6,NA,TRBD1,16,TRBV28,TGTGCCAGCCGACGGGACAGGGTCCCTGGGGCCAACGTCCTGACTTTC,CASRRDRVPGANVLTF
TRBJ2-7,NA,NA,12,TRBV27,TGTGCCAGCGGATGGCAGGGATACGAGCAGTACTTC,CASGWQGYEQYF
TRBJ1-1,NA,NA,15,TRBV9,TGTGCCAGCAGCGCGACCGGGACTTCTAGCACTGAGGCTTTCTTT,CASSATGTSSTEAFF
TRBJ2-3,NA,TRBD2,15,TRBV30,TGTGCCTGGGCCGGGGGGGCCAAGTTCACAGATACGCAGTATTTT,CAWAGGAKFTDTQYF
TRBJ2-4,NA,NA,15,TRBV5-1,TGCGCCAGCAGCAGCTCGTTAGGACAGTTAAACATTCAGTACTTC,CASSSSLGQLNIQYF
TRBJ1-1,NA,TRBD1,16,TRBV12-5,TGTGCTAGTGGTTTGGACAACAGGGGATTGAACACTGAAGCTTTCTTT,CASGLDNRGLNTEAFF
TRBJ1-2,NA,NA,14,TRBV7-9,TGTGCCAGCAGCTTAACCCGGTCAAGCTATGGCTACACCTTC,CASSLTRSSYGYTF
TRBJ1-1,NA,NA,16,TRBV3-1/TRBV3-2,TGTGCCAGCAGCCAAGATAGGCAAGGGGGTTTAGCTGAAGCTTTCTTT,CASSQDRQGGLAEAFF
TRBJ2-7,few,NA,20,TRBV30,TGTGCCTGGAGTGTAATTCCGTGGTACGGACACGTCCCCTCCGGTACCGAGCAGTACTTC,CAWSVIPWYGHVPSGTEQYF
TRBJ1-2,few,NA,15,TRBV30,TGTGCCTGGAGTGACCCGGGACAACCTAACTATGGCTACACCTTC,CAWSDPGQPNYGYTF
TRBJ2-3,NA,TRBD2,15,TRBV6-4,TGTGCCAGCAGTGACTCCGGGGGGAGCACAGATACGCAGTATTTT,CASSDSGGSTDTQYF
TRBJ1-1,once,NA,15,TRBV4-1,TGCGCCAGCAGCCAAGTTACAGGTTTGAACACTGAAGCTTTCTTT,CASSQVTGLNTEAFF
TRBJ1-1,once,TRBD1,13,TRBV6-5,TGTGCCAGCAGTTGGACAGGGGGACCTGAAGCTTTCTTT,CASSWTGGPEAFF